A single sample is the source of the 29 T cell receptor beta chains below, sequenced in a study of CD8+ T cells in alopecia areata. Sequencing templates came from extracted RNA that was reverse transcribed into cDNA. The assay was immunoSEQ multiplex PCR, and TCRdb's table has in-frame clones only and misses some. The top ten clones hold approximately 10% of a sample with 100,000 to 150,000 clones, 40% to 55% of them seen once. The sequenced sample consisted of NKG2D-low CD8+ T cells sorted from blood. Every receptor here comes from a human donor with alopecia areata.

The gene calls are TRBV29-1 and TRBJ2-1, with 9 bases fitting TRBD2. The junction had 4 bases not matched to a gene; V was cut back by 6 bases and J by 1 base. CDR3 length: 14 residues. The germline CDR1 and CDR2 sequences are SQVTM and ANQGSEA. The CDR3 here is CSVRTSESYNEQFF. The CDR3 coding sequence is TGCAGCGTGAGGACTAGCGAATCCTACAATGAGCAGTTCTTC.

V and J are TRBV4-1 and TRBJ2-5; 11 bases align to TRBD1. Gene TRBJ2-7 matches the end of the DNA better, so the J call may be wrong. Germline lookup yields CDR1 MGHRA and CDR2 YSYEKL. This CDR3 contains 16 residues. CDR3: CASSQEFGTGGYEQYF. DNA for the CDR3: TGCGCCAGCAGCCAAGAATTCGGGACAGGGGGCTACGAGCAGTACTTC.

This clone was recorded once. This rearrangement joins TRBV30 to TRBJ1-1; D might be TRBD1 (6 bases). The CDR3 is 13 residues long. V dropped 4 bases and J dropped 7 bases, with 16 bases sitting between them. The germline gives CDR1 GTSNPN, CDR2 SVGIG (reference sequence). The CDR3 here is CAWTIGGVNEAFF. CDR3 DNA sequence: TGTGCCTGGACGATAGGGGGGGTGAATGAAGCTTTCTTT.

The CDR3 DNA reads as TGCAGCGGACTCGGACAGGGGACGGACTATGGCTACACCTTC. The encoded protein is CSGLGQGTDYGYTF. The rearrangement joins TRBV29-1 to TRBJ1-2; TRBD1 agrees at 9 bases. The CDR3 totals 14 residues. V was pared by 7 bases and J by 3 bases, with 9 bases of the junction left unmatched. CDR1 is SQVTM and CDR2 is ANQGSEA in the germline V gene.

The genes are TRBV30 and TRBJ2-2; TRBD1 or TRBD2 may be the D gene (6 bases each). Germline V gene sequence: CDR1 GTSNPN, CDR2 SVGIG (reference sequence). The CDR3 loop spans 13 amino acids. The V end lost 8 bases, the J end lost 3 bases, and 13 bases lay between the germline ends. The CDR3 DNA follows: TGTGCCCAAAACAGGGAGGACACCGGGGAGCTGTTTTTT. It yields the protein CAQNREDTGELFF.

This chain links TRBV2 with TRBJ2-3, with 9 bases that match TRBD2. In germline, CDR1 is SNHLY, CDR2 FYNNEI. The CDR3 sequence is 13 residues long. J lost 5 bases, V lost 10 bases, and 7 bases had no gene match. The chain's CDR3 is CAKAGGREDTQYF. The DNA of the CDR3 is TGTGCCAAGGCGGGGGGGCGGGAAGATACGCAGTATTTT.

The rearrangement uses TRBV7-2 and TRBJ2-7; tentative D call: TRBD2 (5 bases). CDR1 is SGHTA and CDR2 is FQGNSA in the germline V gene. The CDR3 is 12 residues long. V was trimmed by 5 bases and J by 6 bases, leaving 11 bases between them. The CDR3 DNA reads TGTGCCAGCAGCCCCGGACTCGTCGAGCAGTACTTC. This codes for CASSPGLVEQYF.

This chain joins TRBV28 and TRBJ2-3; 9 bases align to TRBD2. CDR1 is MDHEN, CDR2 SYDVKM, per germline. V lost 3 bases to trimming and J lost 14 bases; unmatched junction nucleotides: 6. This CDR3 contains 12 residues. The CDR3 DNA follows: TGTGCCAGCAGTTTTGCGGGGGGGCCTCGGTATTTT. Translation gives CASSFAGGPRYF.

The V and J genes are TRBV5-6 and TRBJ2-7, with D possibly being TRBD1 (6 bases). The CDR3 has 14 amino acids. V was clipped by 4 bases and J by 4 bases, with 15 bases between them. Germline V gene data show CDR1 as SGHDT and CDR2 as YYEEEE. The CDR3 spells CASSGPGHTYEQYF. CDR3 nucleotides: TGTGCCAGCAGCGGACCGGGACACACGTACGAGCAGTACTTC.

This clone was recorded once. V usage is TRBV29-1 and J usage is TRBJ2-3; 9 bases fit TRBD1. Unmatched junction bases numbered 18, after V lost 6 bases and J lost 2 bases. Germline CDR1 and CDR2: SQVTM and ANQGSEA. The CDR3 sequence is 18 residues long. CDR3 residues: CSVLHLERQGGYTDTQYF. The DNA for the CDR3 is TGCAGCGTACTACACCTCGAACGACAGGGGGGTTACACAGATACGCAGTATTTT.

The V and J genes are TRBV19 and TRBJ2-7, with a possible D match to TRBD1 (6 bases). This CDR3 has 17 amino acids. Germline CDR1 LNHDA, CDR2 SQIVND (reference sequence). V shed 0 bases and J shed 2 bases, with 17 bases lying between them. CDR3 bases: TGTGCCAGTAGTATAGAACTATACCGGGACACCACCTACGAGCAGTACTTC. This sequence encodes CASSIELYRDTTYEQYF.

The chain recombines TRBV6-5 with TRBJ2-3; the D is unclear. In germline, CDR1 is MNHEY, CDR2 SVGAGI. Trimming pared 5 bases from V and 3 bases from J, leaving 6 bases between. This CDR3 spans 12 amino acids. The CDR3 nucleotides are TGTGCCAGCAGTGGGTTTACAGATACGCAGTATTTT. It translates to CASSGFTDTQYF.

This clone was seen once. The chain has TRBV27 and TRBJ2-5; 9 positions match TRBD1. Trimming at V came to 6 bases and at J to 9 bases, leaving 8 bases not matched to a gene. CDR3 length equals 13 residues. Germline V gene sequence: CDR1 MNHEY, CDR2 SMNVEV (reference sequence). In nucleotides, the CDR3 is TGTGCCAGCAGGCAGGGACAGGGAACGGCCCAGTACTTC. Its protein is CASRQGQGTAQYF.

This CDR3 is CSVGGMNTEAFF. In DNA form, the CDR3 reads TGCAGCGTGGGGGGCATGAACACTGAAGCTTTCTTT. The chain couples TRBV29-1 to TRBJ1-1; a weak D match, TRBD1 (6 bases). This CDR3 is 12 amino acids long. The V end lost 6 bases, the J end lost 0 bases, and 8 bases lay between the germline ends. Germline assignment: CDR1 SQVTM and CDR2 ANQGSEA.

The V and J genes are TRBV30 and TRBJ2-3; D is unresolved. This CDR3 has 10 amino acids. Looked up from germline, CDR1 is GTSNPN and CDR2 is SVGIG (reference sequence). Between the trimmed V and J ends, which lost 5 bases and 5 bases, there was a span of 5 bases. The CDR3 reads CAWSEDTQYF. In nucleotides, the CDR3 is TGTGCCTGGTCGGAAGATACGCAGTATTTT. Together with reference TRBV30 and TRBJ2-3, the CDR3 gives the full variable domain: SQTIHQWPATLVQPVGSPLSLECTVEGTSNPNLYWYRQAAGRGLQLLFYSVGIGQISSEVPQNLSASRPQDRQFILSSKKLLLSDSGFYLCAWSEDTQYFGPGTRLTVL.

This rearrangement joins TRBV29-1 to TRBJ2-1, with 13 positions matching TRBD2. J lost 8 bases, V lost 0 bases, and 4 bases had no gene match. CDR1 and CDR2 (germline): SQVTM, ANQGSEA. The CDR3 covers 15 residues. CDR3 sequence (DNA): TGCAGCGTTGAAGAGGGGACTAGCGGGACCTATGAGCAGTTCTTC. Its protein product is CSVEEGTSGTYEQFF.

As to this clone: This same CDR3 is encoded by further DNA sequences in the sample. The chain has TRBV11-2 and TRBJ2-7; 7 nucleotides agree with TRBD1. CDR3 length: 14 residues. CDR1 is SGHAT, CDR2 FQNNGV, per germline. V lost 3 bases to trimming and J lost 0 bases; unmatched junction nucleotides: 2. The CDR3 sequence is CASSFDRDSYEQYF. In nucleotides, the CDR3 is TGTGCCAGCAGCTTCGACAGGGACTCCTACGAGCAGTACTTC. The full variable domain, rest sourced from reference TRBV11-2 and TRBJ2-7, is EAGVAQSPRYKIIEKRQSVAFWCNPISGHATLYWYQQILGQGPKLLIQFQNNGVVDDSQLPKDRFSAERLKGVDSTLKIQPAKLEDSAVYLCASSFDRDSYEQYFGPGTRLTVT.

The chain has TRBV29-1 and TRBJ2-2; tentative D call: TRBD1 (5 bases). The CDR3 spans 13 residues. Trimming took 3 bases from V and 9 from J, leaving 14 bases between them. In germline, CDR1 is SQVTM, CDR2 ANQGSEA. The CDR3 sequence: CSVDGRESRELFF. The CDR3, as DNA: TGCAGCGTTGACGGCAGGGAAAGCCGGGAGCTGTTTTTT.

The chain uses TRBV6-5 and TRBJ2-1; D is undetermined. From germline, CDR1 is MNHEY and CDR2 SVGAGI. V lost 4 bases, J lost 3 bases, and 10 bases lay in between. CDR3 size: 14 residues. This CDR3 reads CASSSLGDYNEQFF. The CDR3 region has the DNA TGTGCCAGCAGTTCTCTTGGGGACTACAATGAGCAGTTCTTC.

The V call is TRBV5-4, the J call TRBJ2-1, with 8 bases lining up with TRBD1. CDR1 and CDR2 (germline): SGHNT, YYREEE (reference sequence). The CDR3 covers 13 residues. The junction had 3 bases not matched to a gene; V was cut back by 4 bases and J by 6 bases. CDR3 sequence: CASSLGTGNEQFF. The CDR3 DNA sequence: TGTGCCAGCAGCCTAGGGACAGGCAATGAGCAGTTCTTC.

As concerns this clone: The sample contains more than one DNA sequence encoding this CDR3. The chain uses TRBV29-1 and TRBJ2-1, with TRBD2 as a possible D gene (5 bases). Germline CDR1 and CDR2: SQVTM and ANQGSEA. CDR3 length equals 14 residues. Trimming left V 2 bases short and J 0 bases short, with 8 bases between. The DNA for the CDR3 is TGCAGCGTTGAAATAGGGAGCTCCTACAATGAGCAGTTCTTC. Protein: CSVEIGSSYNEQFF.

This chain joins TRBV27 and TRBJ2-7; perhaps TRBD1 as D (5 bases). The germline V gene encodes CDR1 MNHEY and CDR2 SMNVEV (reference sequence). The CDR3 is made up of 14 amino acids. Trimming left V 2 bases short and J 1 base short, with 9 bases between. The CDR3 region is CASSLVGASYEQYF. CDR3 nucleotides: TGTGCCAGCAGTTTAGTTGGGGCGTCCTACGAGCAGTACTTC.

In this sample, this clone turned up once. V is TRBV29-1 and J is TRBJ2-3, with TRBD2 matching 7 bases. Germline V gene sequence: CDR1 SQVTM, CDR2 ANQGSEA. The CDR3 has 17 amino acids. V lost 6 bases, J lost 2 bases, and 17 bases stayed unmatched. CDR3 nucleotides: TGCAGCGTCCTCCGAGAAGCGGGGCTAACTTACACAGATACGCAGTATTTT. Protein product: CSVLREAGLTYTDTQYF.

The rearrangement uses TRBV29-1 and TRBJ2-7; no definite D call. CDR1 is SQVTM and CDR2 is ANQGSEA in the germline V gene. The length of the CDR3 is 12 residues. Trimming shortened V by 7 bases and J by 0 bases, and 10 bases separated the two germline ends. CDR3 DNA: TGCAGCGGGGCCATACTCTCCTACGAGCAGTACTTC. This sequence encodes CSGAILSYEQYF.

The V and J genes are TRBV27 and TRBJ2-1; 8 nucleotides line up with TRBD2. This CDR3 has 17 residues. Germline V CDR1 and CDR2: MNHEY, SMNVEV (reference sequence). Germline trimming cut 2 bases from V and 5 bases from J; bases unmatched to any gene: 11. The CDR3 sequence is CASSLVLRGGKDNEQFF. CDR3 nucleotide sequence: TGTGCCAGCAGTTTAGTTCTTCGGGGGGGAAAAGACAATGAGCAGTTCTTC.

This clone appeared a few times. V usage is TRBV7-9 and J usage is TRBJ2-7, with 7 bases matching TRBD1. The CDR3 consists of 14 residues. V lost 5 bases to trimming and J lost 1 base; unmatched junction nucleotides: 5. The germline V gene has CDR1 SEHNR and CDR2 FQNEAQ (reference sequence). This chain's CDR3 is CASSPRQGSYEQYF. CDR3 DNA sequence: TGTGCCAGCAGCCCACGACAGGGATCCTACGAGCAGTACTTC.

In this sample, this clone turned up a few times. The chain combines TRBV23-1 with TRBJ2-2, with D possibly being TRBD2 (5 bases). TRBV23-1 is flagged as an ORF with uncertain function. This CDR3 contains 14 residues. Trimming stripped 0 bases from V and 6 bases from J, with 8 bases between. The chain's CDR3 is CASSQSSSSGELFF. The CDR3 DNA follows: TGCGCCAGCAGTCAATCGTCTAGCTCCGGGGAGCTGTTTTTT.

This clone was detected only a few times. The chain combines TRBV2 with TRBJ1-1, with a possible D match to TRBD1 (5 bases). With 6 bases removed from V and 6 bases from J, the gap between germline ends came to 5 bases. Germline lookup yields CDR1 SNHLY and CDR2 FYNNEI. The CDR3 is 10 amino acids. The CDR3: CASRGAEAFF. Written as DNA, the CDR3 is TGTGCCAGCAGGGGGGCTGAAGCTTTCTTT.

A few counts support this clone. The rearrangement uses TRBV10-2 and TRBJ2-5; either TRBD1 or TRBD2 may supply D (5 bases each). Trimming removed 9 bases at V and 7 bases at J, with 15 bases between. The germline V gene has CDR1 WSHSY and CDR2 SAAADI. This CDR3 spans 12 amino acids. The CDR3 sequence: CASRDPGGTQYF. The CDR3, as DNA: TGCGCCAGTCGGGACCCCGGTGGGACCCAGTACTTC.